The 30 T cell receptor beta chains below were found in one sample sequenced in a study of early T cells in non-severe SARS-CoV-2 infection. TCRdb reprocessed the 5' RACE reads via MiXCR and lists one record per CDR3 protein. The sample has some 120,000 distinct CDR3 sequences; more than 12% are singletons. Sequencing was carried out using whole blood. Receptor source: an adult who was a healthcare worker with PCR-confirmed SARS-CoV-2 infection or an uninfected control (not recorded which).

The rearrangement uses TRBV12-3 or TRBV12-4 and TRBJ2-3; TRBD2 aligns across 12 bases. This CDR3 is built from 17 residues. V was clipped by 2 bases and J by 2 bases; unmatched bases: 5. CDR3 region: CASSLSLAGGDTDTQYF. The CDR3 DNA is TGTGCCAGCAGTTTATCACTAGCGGGGGGAGACACAGATACGCAGTATTTT.

The CDR3 loop is CASSFSTGTGGSPQHF. The CDR3 region has the DNA TGTGCCAGCAGTTTTAGTACCGGGACAGGGGGGTCACCCCAGCATTTT. The chain recombines TRBV6-2 or TRBV6-3 with TRBJ1-5; TRBD1 matches at 11 bases. In germline, CDR1 is MNHEY, CDR2 SVGEGT. The CDR3 spans 16 residues. The V and J ends lost 4 bases and 10 bases, in that order; junction bases with no gene match: 12.

This chain joins TRBV3-2 and TRBJ2-5; TRBD1, the D gene given by the table, was not confirmed from the DNA. TRBV3-2 is termed a pseudogene. This CDR3 is built from 14 residues. DNA for the CDR3: TGTGCCAGCAGCCAAATTTCAGGGGGAGAGACCCAGTACTTC. Residues: CASSQISGGETQYF.

This clonotype was observed a handful of times. The V and J genes are TRBV11-2 and TRBJ2-1, with no clear D. Germline V gene lookup returns CDR1 SGHAT and CDR2 FQNNGV. Trimming stripped 0 bases from V and 8 bases from J, with 8 bases between. The CDR3 length is 13 residues. Here the CDR3 DNA reads TGTGCCAGCAGCTTAGATTATTTCGATGAGCAGTTCTTC. Translation gives CASSLDYFDEQFF.

This clonotype was recorded a few times. The chain couples TRBV29-1 to TRBJ1-1; D is unclear. In germline, CDR1 is SQVTM, CDR2 ANQGSEA. The CDR3 has 12 amino acids. V shed 7 bases and J shed 8 bases, with 17 bases lying between them. Here the CDR3 DNA reads TGCAGCGGGGGTAACGGTGCAGCCGAAGCTTTCTTT. As protein: CSGGNGAAEAFF.

This clonotype was picked up many times. The J gene is TRBJ1-6, the V gene TRBV7-6; 11 positions agree with TRBD1. Per germline, CDR1 SGHVS and CDR2 FNYEAQ. The CDR3 has 16 amino acids. Trimming at V came to 2 bases and at J to 8 bases, leaving 5 bases not matched to a gene. CDR3 DNA: TGTGCCAGCAGCTTAACTCCGGGACAGGGGGATTCACCCCTCCACTTT. Residues: CASSLTPGQGDSPLHF.

Worth noting for this clonotype: One end of the junction is discordant with germline, which a read error may explain. The V call is TRBV5-1, the J call TRBJ1-1; D is ambiguous. CDR3 length equals 13 residues. CDR1 is SGHRS and CDR2 is YFSETQ in the germline V gene. CDR3 DNA: TGCGCCGGCAGCTTGGAGATGAACACTGAAGCTTTCTTT. Translation gives CAGSLEMNTEAFF.

The gene calls are TRBV3-1 and TRBJ1-5; 7 positions match TRBD1. The CDR3 loop spans 14 amino acids. Germline CDR1 and CDR2: LGHDT and YNNKEL (reference sequence). V gave up 5 bases and J gave up 4 bases; unmatched junction bases: 5. CDR3 DNA: TGTGCCAGCAGCACAGGGGTCGGGAATCAGCCCCAGCATTTT. Translated, it gives CASSTGVGNQPQHF.

Many counts were recorded for this clonotype. The chain couples TRBV7-6 to TRBJ2-5, with a weak D call TRBD1 (5 bases). Germline V CDR1 and CDR2: SGHVS, FNYEAQ. The CDR3 sequence is 13 residues long. With 2 bases removed from V and 8 bases from J, the gap between germline ends came to 12 bases. The CDR3 bases are TGTGCCAGCAGCTTATCACAGGATGTTACCCAGTACTTC. It encodes CASSLSQDVTQYF.

This clonotype was detected many times. The chain couples TRBV3-1 to TRBJ2-5; 13 positions match TRBD2. With V trimmed by 1 base and J by 7 bases, 6 bases remained unmatched. The CDR3 loop spans 16 amino acids. Germline-derived CDR1 and CDR2 are LGHDT and YNNKEL (reference sequence). CDR3 protein: CASSQGEGLAGRTQYF. The CDR3 nucleotides read TGTGCCAGCAGCCAAGGCGAGGGACTAGCGGGGAGGACCCAGTACTTC.

This clonotype was counted between two and nine times. The chain couples TRBV11-2 to TRBJ2-2; TRBD2 agrees at 11 bases. CDR1 is SGHAT and CDR2 is FQNNGV in the germline V gene. Trimming took 5 bases from V and 5 from J; bases not matched to a gene: 4. The CDR3 consists of 15 residues. CDR3 nucleotide sequence: TGTGCCAGCAGCGTTAGCGGGGGGGCGACCGGGGAGCTGTTTTTT. Translated: CASSVSGGATGELFF.

This clonotype was counted only a few times. This rearrangement joins TRBV3-1 to TRBJ1-2; D is unclear. The germline gives CDR1 LGHDT, CDR2 YNNKEL (reference sequence). Trimming removed 1 base at V and 1 base at J, with 4 bases between. The CDR3 loop spans 13 amino acids. This CDR3 is CASSQAGNYGYTF. The CDR3 DNA reads TGTGCCAGCAGCCAAGCGGGTAACTATGGCTACACCTTC.

The chain uses TRBV5-1 and TRBJ2-2; TRBD2 aligns across 7 bases. The CDR3 runs to 17 residues. Germline V gives CDR1 SGHRS, CDR2 YFSETQ. The V and J ends lost 4 bases and 0 bases, in that order; junction bases with no gene match: 9. The CDR3 loop reads CASSLDGSGANTGELFF. The CDR3, as DNA: TGCGCCAGCAGCCTTGACGGCAGCGGGGCGAACACCGGGGAGCTGTTTTTT. The full variable domain, rest sourced from reference TRBV5-1 and TRBJ2-2, is KAGVTQTPRYLIKTRGQQVTLSCSPISGHRSVSWYQQTPGQGLQFLFEYFSETQRNKGNFPGRFSGRQFSNSRSEMNVSTLELGDSALYLCASSLDGSGANTGELFFGEGSRLTVL.

The gene calls are TRBV3-1 and TRBJ2-1; D unclear. CDR1 and CDR2 from the germline V gene are LGHDT and YNNKEL (reference sequence). This CDR3 region has 15 residues. Trimming removed 1 base at V and 4 bases at J, with 11 bases between. The CDR3 nucleotides are TGTGCCAGCAGCCAAGGGGTGAACCCGTACAATGAGCAGTTCTTC. It yields the protein CASSQGVNPYNEQFF.

This clonotype was picked up a small number of times. The chain is built from TRBV19 and TRBJ1-2, with D possibly matching TRBD1 (6 bases). Germline lookup yields CDR1 LNHDA and CDR2 SQIVND (reference sequence). The CDR3 contains 14 residues. Trimming cost V 5 bases and J 3 bases, with 13 bases left between them. The CDR3 DNA reads TGTGCCAGTAGTGCACGGGACACTTACTATGGCTACACCTTC. It specifies CASSARDTYYGYTF.

This clonotype was seen a few times. The chain uses TRBV20-1 and TRBJ1-1; D gene ambiguous. This CDR3 contains 12 residues. V lost 5 bases to trimming and J lost 0 bases, with 7 bases between them. Germline lookup yields CDR1 DFQATT and CDR2 SNEGSKA (reference sequence). The CDR3 protein is CSAGNMNTEAFF. The CDR3 nucleotides are TGCAGTGCTGGGAACATGAACACTGAAGCTTTCTTT.

This clonotype was observed a few times. V gene TRBV10-2 combines with J gene TRBJ2-4, with D possibly called TRBD1 or TRBD2 (5 bases each). Trimming stripped 6 bases from V and 6 bases from J, with 21 bases between. Germline V gene sequence: CDR1 WSHSY, CDR2 SAAADI. CDR3 length: 16 amino acids. The DNA of the CDR3 is TGCGCCAGCAGACCCGGGACCGGAACGAGCTTAAACATTCAGTACTTC. This codes for CASRPGTGTSLNIQYF.

This clonotype was detected only a few times. V and J are TRBV5-1 and TRBJ1-2; D is ambiguous. This CDR3 is built from 15 residues. Trimming removed 0 bases at V and 0 bases at J, with 9 bases between. CDR1 is SGHRS and CDR2 is YFSETQ in the germline V gene. The CDR3 nucleotides are TGCGCCAGCAGCTTGGCCGGACCCGCTAACTATGGCTACACCTTC. Protein sequence: CASSLAGPANYGYTF.

This chain links TRBV12-3 or TRBV12-4 with TRBJ1-1; no clear D. The CDR3 covers 13 residues. Trimming cost V 2 bases and J 0 bases, with 4 bases left between them. The CDR3 coding sequence is TGTGCCAGCAGTTTACAGGTGAACACTGAAGCTTTCTTT. Encoded protein: CASSLQVNTEAFF.

This clonotype was counted only a few times. The gene calls are TRBV7-6 and TRBJ2-1; TRBD1 agrees at 8 bases. The length of the CDR3 is 15 residues. Per germline, CDR1 SGHVS and CDR2 FNYEAQ. Trimming at V came to 4 bases and at J to 8 bases, leaving 10 bases not matched to a gene. This CDR3 reads CASSYESAGGYEQFF. The DNA for the CDR3 is TGTGCCAGCAGCTACGAGTCGGCAGGGGGCTATGAGCAGTTCTTC.

The chain couples TRBV5-1 to TRBJ1-3; D unclear. Trimming left V 0 bases short and J 1 base short, with 5 bases between. CDR1 SGHRS and CDR2 YFSETQ come from the germline V gene. This CDR3 contains 14 residues. Here the CDR3 DNA reads TGCGCCAGCAGCTTGGGGGTATCTGGAAACACCATATATTTT. This translates into CASSLGVSGNTIYF.

This clonotype occurred many times. V usage is TRBV4-2 and J usage is TRBJ2-3; 9 bases are shared with TRBD2. The CDR3 is made up of 18 amino acids. The J segment lost 1 base and the V segment lost 1 base, leaving 9 bases of the junction unmatched. Per germline, CDR1 LGHNA and CDR2 YNFKEQ. The CDR3 nucleotides are TGTGCCAGCAGCCAAGCCGCCTACGTAGCGGGGGGCACAGATACGCAGTATTTT. Translation gives CASSQAAYVAGGTDTQYF.

The rearrangement uses TRBV3-1 and TRBJ2-7; no clear D gene. This CDR3 is 15 amino acids long. Germline CDR1 reads LGHDT; CDR2 reads YNNKEL (reference sequence). The V gene lost 1 base and the J gene lost 4 bases, with 14 bases spanning the gap. CDR3 sequence reads: CASSQVSRSPYEQYF. Here the CDR3 DNA reads TGTGCCAGCAGCCAAGTCAGCAGGAGCCCGTACGAGCAGTACTTC.

This clonotype was counted only a few times. The J gene is TRBJ2-1, the V gene TRBV10-3; 8 bases line up with TRBD2. Trimming cost V 8 bases and J 7 bases; bases outside gene matches: 4. The CDR3 runs to 12 residues. Germline assignment: CDR1 ENHRY and CDR2 SYGVKD. CDR3 amino acids: CAIRRGDNEQFF. CDR3 DNA sequence: TGTGCCATCCGGCGGGGGGATAATGAGCAGTTCTTC.

CDR3 coding DNA: TGTGCCTGGAATGTCGGGCTAGCGGGCTACAATGAGCAGTTCTTC. It translates to CAWNVGLAGYNEQFF. The chain uses TRBV30 and TRBJ2-1, with 8 positions matching TRBD2. Germline V gene lookup returns CDR1 GTSNPN and CDR2 SVGIG (reference sequence). J gave up 3 bases and V 4 bases, and 8 bases lay outside the gene matches. The CDR3 loop spans 15 amino acids.

This clonotype occurred many times. V gene TRBV7-9 combines with J gene TRBJ2-1, with TRBD2 as a possible D gene (5 bases). V was shortened by 8 bases and J by 8 bases, with 16 bases between the two germline ends. CDR3 length: 13 residues. Germline V gives CDR1 SEHNR, CDR2 FQNEAQ (reference sequence). In nucleotides, the CDR3 is TGTGCCAGCCACAAGGACGGGAAGTATGAGCAGTTCTTC. Translated, it gives CASHKDGKYEQFF. Full variable domain (rest looked up from reference TRBV7-9 and TRBJ2-1): DTGVSQNPRHKITKRGQNVTFRCDPISEHNRLYWYRQTLGQGPEFLTYFQNEAQLEKSRLLSDRFSAERPKGSFSTLEIQRTEQGDSAMYLCASHKDGKYEQFFGPGTRLTVL.

There are a few counts of this clonotype. The chain uses TRBV5-5 and TRBJ1-2; no definite D call. V was shortened by 0 bases and J by 6 bases, with 6 bases between the two germline ends. CDR1 SGHKS and CDR2 YYEKEE come from the germline V gene (reference sequence). This CDR3 is 12 amino acids long. The CDR3 is CASSLDGHGYTF. The CDR3 nucleotides are TGTGCCAGCAGCTTGGACGGACATGGCTACACCTTC.

This clonotype was seen more than once but under ten times. This chain joins TRBV27 and TRBJ1-2; TRBD1 aligns across 9 bases. Germline V gene data show CDR1 as MNHEY and CDR2 as SMNVEV (reference sequence). The CDR3 is 16 residues long. After removal of 2 bases from V and 5 bases from J, the junction contained 9 bases not matched to a gene. CDR3 nucleotide sequence: TGTGCCAGCAGTTTACAGGGACAGGGATTTCTGTATGGCTACACCTTC. Its translation: CASSLQGQGFLYGYTF.

This clonotype was counted ten times or more. V usage is TRBV19 and J usage is TRBJ2-5; D is unresolved. The V gene lost 6 bases and the J gene lost 1 base, with 21 bases spanning the gap. The CDR3 is made up of 17 amino acids. CDR1 is LNHDA, CDR2 SQIVND, per germline (reference sequence). The CDR3 nucleotides read TGTGCCAGTAGCCCCTCCAGGCTCAGGCTCCGCCAAGAGACCCAGTACTTC. This translates into CASSPSRLRLRQETQYF. The full variable domain, completed using reference TRBV19 and TRBJ2-5, is DGGITQSPKYLFRKEGQNVTLSCEQNLNHDAMYWYRQDPGQGLRLIYYSQIVNDFQKGDIAEGYSVSREKKESFPLTVTSAQKNPTAFYLCASSPSRLRLRQETQYFGPGTRLLVL.

The sample holds a few counts of this clonotype. The genes are TRBV27 and TRBJ2-7, with 9 bases fitting TRBD2. This CDR3 contains 15 residues. Trimming took 5 bases from V and 3 from J; bases not matched to a gene: 8. Germline assignment: CDR1 MNHEY and CDR2 SMNVEV (reference sequence). The CDR3 protein is CASSPTLAGYYEQYF. The DNA of the CDR3 is TGTGCCAGCAGTCCCACGCTAGCGGGGTACTACGAGCAGTACTTC.